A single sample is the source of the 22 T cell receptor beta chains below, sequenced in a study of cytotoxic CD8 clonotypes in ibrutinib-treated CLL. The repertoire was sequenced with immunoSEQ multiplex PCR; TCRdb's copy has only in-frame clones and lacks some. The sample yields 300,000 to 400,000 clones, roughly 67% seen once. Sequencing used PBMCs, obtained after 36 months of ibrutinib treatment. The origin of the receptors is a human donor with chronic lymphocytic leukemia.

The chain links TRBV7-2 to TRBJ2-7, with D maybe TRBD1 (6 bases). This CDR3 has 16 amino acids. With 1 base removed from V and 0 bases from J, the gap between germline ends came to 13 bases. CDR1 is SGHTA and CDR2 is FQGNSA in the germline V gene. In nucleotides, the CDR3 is TGTGCCAGCAGCTTAGACGGGACAATGAACTCCTACGAGCAGTACTTC. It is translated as CASSLDGTMNSYEQYF.

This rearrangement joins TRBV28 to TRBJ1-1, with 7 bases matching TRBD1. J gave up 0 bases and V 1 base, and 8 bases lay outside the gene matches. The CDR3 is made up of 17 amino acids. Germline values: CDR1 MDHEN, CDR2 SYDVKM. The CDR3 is CASSLSGTEALNTEAFF. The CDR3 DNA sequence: TGTGCCAGCAGTTTATCCGGGACAGAGGCTTTGAACACTGAAGCTTTCTTT.

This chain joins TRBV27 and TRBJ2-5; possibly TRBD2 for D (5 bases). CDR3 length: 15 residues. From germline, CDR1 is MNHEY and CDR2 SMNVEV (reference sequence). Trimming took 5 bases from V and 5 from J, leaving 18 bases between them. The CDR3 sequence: CASSKRTGWVETQYF. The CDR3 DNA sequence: TGTGCCAGCAGTAAAAGGACTGGGTGGGTGGAGACCCAGTACTTC.

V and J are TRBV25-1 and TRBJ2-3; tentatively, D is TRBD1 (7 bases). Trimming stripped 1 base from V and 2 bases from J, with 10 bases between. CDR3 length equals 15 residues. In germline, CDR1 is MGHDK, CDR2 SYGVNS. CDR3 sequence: CASSEWRGHTDTQYF. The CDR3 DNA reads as TGTGCCAGCAGTGAATGGAGGGGGCACACAGATACGCAGTATTTT.

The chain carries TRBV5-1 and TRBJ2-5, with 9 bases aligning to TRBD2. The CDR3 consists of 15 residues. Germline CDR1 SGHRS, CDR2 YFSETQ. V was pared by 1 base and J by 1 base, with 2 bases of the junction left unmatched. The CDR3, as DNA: TGCGCCAGCAGCTTGCTAGCGGGGACCCAAGAGACCCAGTACTTC. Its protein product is CASSLLAGTQETQYF. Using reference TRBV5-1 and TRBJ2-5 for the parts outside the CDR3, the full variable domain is KAGVTQTPRYLIKTRGQQVTLSCSPISGHRSVSWYQQTPGQGLQFLFEYFSETQRNKGNFPGRFSGRQFSNSRSEMNVSTLELGDSALYLCASSLLAGTQETQYFGPGTRLLVL.

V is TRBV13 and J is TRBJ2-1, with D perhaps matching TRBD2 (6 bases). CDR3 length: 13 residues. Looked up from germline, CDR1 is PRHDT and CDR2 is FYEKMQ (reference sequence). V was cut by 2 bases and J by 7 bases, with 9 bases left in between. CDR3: CASSLLGTNEQFF. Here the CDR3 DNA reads TGTGCCAGCAGCTTACTAGGGACTAATGAGCAGTTCTTC.

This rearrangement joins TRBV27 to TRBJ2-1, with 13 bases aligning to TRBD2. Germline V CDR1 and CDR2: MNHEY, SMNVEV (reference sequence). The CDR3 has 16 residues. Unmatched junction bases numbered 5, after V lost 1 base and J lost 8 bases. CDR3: CASSLLGLAGIYEQFF. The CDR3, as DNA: TGTGCCAGCAGTTTATTGGGACTAGCGGGAATCTATGAGCAGTTCTTC.

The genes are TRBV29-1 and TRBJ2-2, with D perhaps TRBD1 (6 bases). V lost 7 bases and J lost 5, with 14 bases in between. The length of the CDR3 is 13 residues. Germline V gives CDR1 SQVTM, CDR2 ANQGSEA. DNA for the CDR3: TGCAGCGCCGGGACAAGAACGACCGGGGAGCTGTTTTTT. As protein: CSAGTRTTGELFF.

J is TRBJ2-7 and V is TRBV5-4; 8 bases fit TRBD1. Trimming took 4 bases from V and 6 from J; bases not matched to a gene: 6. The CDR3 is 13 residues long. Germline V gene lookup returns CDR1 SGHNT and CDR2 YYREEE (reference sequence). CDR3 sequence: CASSPGQDGEQYF. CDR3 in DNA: TGTGCCAGCAGCCCGGGACAGGACGGCGAGCAGTACTTC.

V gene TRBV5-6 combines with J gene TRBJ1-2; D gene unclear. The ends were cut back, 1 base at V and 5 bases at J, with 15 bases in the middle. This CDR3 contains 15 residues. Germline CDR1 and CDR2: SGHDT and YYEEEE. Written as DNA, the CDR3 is TGTGCCAGCAGCTTGTTTGGCAGAACCAGATATGGCTACACCTTC. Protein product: CASSLFGRTRYGYTF.

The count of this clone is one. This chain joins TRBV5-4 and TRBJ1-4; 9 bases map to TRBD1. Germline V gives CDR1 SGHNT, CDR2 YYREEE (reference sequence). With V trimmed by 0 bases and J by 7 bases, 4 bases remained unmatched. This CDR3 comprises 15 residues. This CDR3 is CASSLGDRASEKLFF. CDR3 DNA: TGTGCCAGCAGCTTGGGGGACAGGGCGTCTGAAAAACTGTTTTTT.

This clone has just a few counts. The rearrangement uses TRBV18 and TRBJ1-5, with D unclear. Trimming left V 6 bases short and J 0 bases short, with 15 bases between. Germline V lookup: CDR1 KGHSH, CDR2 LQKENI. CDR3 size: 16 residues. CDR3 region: CASSPERLRSNQPQHF. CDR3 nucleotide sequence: TGTGCCAGCTCGCCCGAACGGCTGCGTAGCAATCAGCCCCAGCATTTT.

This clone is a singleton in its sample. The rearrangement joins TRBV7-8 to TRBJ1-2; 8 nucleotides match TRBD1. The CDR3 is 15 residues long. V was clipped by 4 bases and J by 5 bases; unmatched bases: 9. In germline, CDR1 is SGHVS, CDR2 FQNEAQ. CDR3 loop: CASSSTGTGAYGYTF. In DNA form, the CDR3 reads TGTGCCAGCAGCTCAACCGGGACAGGAGCATATGGCTACACCTTC.

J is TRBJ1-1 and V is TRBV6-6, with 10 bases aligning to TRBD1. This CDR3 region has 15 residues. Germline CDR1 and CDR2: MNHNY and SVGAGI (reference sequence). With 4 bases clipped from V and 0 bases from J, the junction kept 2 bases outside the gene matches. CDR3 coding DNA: TGTGCCAGCAGTTCTGGACAGGGGGTGAACACTGAAGCTTTCTTT. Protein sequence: CASSSGQGVNTEAFF.

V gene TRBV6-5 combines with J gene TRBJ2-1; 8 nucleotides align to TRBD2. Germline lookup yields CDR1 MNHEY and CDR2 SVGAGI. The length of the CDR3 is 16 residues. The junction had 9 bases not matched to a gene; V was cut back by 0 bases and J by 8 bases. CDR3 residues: CASSYSKASGLDEQFF. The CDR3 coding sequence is TGTGCCAGCAGTTACTCGAAGGCTAGCGGGTTGGATGAGCAGTTCTTC.

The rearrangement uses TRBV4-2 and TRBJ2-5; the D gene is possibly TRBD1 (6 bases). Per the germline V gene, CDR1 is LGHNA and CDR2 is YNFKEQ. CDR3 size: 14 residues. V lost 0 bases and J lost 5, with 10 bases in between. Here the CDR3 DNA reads TGTGCCAGCAGCCAAGAGGACAGTTACGAGACCCAGTACTTC. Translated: CASSQEDSYETQYF.

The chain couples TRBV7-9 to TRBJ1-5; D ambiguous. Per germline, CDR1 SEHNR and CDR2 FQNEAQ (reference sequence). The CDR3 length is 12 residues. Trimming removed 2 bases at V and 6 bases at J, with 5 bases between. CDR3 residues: CASSLLSQPQHF. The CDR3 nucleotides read TGTGCCAGCAGCTTACTATCTCAGCCCCAGCATTTT.

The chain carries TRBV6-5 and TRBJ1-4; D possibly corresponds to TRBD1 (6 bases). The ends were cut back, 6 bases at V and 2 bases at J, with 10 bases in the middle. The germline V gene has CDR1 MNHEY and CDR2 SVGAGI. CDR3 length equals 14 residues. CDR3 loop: CASSSGATNEKLFF. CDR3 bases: TGTGCCAGCAGCTCAGGGGCTACTAATGAAAAACTGTTTTTT.

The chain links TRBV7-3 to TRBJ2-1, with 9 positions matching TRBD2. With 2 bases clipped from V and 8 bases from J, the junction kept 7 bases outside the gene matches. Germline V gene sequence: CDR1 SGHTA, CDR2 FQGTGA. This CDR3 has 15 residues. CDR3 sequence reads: CASSLGAGGPDEQFF. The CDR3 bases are TGTGCCAGCAGCTTAGGGGCGGGAGGGCCGGATGAGCAGTTCTTC.

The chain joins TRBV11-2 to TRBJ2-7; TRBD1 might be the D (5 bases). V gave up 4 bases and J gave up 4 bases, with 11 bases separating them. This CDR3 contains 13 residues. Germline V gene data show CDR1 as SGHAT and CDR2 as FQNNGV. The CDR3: CASSWGLRYEQYF. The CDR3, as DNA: TGTGCCAGCAGCTGGGGCCTTAGGTACGAGCAGTACTTC.

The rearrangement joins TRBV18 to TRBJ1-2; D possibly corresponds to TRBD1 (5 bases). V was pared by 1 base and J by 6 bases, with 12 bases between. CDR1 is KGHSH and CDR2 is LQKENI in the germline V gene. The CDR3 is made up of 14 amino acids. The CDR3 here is CASSPRWQDNGYTF. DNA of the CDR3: TGTGCCAGCTCACCACGGTGGCAGGACAATGGCTACACCTTC.

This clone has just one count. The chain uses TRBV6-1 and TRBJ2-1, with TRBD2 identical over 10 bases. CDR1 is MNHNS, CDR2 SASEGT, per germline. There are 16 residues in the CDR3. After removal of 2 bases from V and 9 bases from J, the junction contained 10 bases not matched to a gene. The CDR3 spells CASSEKPLAGVSEQFF. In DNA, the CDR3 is TGTGCCAGCAGTGAAAAACCCCTAGCGGGGGTCTCTGAGCAGTTCTTC.